This is a list of T cell receptor beta chains from one sample in a study of blood T cell repertoires in COVID-19. Measured with immunoSEQ multiplex PCR; TCRdb has only the in-frame clones, and not every one. Of 240,000 or so clones listed, 86% are singletons. The sample comprised peripheral blood. These receptors all come from an elderly man with acute or convalescent COVID-19. Each CDR3 is given with its conserved first and last residue. D genes are given only for firm matches. Part of the rows lack a size; the others show once, few, many or a class for expanded clones.

TRBV5-1,.,.,TRBJ1-4,TGCGCCAGCAGCTTTGTCGGGGGGCAAAATGAAAAACTGTTTTTT,CASSFVGGQNEKLFF
TRBV9,.,TRBD1,TRBJ2-3,TGTGCCAGCAGCGTAGGGGCAGGGGGTGGTACGCAGTATTTT,CASSVGAGGGTQYF
TRBV7-6,.,.,TRBJ1-5,TGTGCCAGCAGCCCAGAGGTGGCAGTTCCGAACTATAGCAATCAGCCCCAGCATTTT,CASSPEVAVPNYSNQPQHF
TRBV4-1,.,TRBD1,TRBJ1-6,TGCGCCAGCAGCCGGGACAGGGGCATTTCCCTCCACTTT,CASSRDRGISLHF
TRBV19,.,.,TRBJ1-6,TGTGCCAGTAGTATGCCGGGATGGGAATCACCCCTCCACTTT,CASSMPGWESPLHF
TRBV5-1,.,.,TRBJ1-2,TGCGCCAGCAGCCCAACCGACAGCGACTATGGCTACACCTTC,CASSPTDSDYGYTF
TRBV19,.,TRBD1,TRBJ2-2,TGTGCCAGTAACAGACAGGGGGGCGCCACCGGGGAGCTGTTTTTT,CASNRQGGATGELFF
TRBV7-2,once,TRBD2,TRBJ2-3,TGTGCCAGCAGCTCTAGCGGGGGAGATACGCAGTATTTT,CASSSSGGDTQYF
TRBV7-2,.,.,TRBJ2-1,TGTGCCAGCAGCTTAGTTGGGCGTGGTGAGCAGTTCTTC,CASSLVGRGEQFF
TRBV28,.,.,TRBJ2-7,TGTGCCAGCAGGGACACAGCCTACGAGCAGTACTTC,CASRDTAYEQYF
TRBV5-6,.,.,TRBJ1-1,TGTGCCAGCAGCTGGGGCAGAATGGGCACTGAAGCTTTCTTT,CASSWGRMGTEAFF
TRBV14,.,.,TRBJ2-7,TGTGCCAGCAGCCCTTTCGACGGAGGTCAGCAGTACTTC,CASSPFDGGQQYF
TRBV19,.,.,TRBJ1-3,TGTGCCAGTATTCGGTCATTGATCTCTGGAAACACCATATATTTT,CASIRSLISGNTIYF
TRBV11-2,.,.,TRBJ2-7,TGTGCCAGCAGCAAGGGGCGGGGTGACTACGAGCAGTACTTC,CASSKGRGDYEQYF
TRBV19,.,TRBD2,TRBJ2-5,TGTGCCAGTAGTAGTACTAGCGGGGGGGAGACCCAGTACTTC,CASSSTSGGETQYF
TRBV5-1,.,TRBD1,TRBJ2-3,TGCGCCAGCAGCTCCGGACAGGGGCATAGCACAGATACGCAGTATTTT,CASSSGQGHSTDTQYF
TRBV28,.,TRBD2,TRBJ2-7,TGTGCCAGCAGGACGGGCGGGGGGGCCTACGAGCAGTACTTC,CASRTGGGAYEQYF
TRBV5-1,once,.,TRBJ1-2,TGCGCCAGCAGCTCCCGGGGAGGGGACTATGGCTACACCTTC,CASSSRGGDYGYTF
TRBV6-5,.,.,TRBJ2-2,TGTGCCAGCATCGACAAGAGGAACACCGGGGAGCTGTTTTTT,CASIDKRNTGELFF
TRBV18,.,TRBD2,TRBJ2-1,TGTGCCAGCTCACCCCCAGGACTAGCGGGGGCTTTAAGCTCCTACAATGAGCAGTTCTTC,CASSPPGLAGALSSYNEQFF
TRBV25-1,.,TRBD1,TRBJ2-7,TGTGCCAGCTGTAGACAGGGTTCGTACGAGCAGTACTTC,CASCRQGSYEQYF
TRBV18,.,TRBD1,TRBJ1-6,TGTGCCAGCTCCCAGGACAGGGTCCATTCACCCCTCCACTTT,CASSQDRVHSPLHF
TRBV7-9,.,.,TRBJ1-4,TGTGCCAGCAGCTTAGATCGAGTTAATGAAAAACTGTTTTTT,CASSLDRVNEKLFF
TRBV3-1/TRBV3-2,.,.,TRBJ1-6,TGTGCCAGCAGCCACGGGACACTGCAAAATTCACCCCTCCACTTT,CASSHGTLQNSPLHF
TRBV5-6,.,.,TRBJ2-1,TGTGCCAGCAGACGTTCAGTAGAGCAGTTCTTC,CASRRSVEQFF
TRBV6-5,.,.,TRBJ2-2,TGTGCCAGCAGTTATATCACCGGGGAGCTGTTTTTT,CASSYITGELFF
TRBV19,.,.,TRBJ1-1,TGTGCCAGTAGTACGACAGCGAACACTGAAGCTTTCTTT,CASSTTANTEAFF
TRBV7-9,.,TRBD1,TRBJ2-7,TGTGCCAGCACCGAGGACAGGGGCGACTCCTACGAGCAGTACTTC,CASTEDRGDSYEQYF
TRBV5-5,.,.,TRBJ1-6,TGTGCCAGCAGCTTGGTAGCCGGGGTCAATTCACCCCTCCACTTT,CASSLVAGVNSPLHF
TRBV5-4,.,.,TRBJ1-4,TGTGCCAGCAGCTTGCCCTCTGAAAAACTGTTTTTT,CASSLPSEKLFF
TRBV27,.,TRBD2,TRBJ2-7,TGTGCCAGCAGGGGGGGACTAGCTATTTCCTACGAGCAGTACTTC,CASRGGLAISYEQYF
TRBV18,few,TRBD2,TRBJ2-3,TGTGCCAGCTCACCCCTCGGGGTAGCGGGAAGGACAGATACGCAGTATTTT,CASSPLGVAGRTDTQYF
TRBV7-9,.,TRBD2,TRBJ2-3,TGTGCCAGCAGTTCCTCTGGACTAGCGGGGGGCACAGATACGCAGTATTTT,CASSSSGLAGGTDTQYF
TRBV7-2,.,.,TRBJ2-6,TGTGCCAGCAGCTTATCGAGTGGGGCCAACGTCCTGACTTTC,CASSLSSGANVLTF
TRBV9,.,TRBD1,TRBJ1-3,TGTGCCAGCAGCTTCCGACAGGGGGCGGTATCCGGAAACACCATATATTTT,CASSFRQGAVSGNTIYF
TRBV5-1,.,TRBD1,TRBJ2-7,TGCGCCAGCAGCTTAGGACAGGGCCCCTACGAGCAGTACTTC,CASSLGQGPYEQYF
TRBV11-1,.,.,TRBJ1-4,TGTGCCAGCAGCTTACTAGGATCTGCAACTAATGAAAAACTGTTTTTT,CASSLLGSATNEKLFF
TRBV19,.,TRBD1,TRBJ1-6,TGTGCCAGTAGTAGGAAGCAACGGGACAGCAATTCACCCCTCCACTTT,CASSRKQRDSNSPLHF
TRBV29-1,.,TRBD1,TRBJ2-2,TGCAGCGCCTGGACAGGGGGTCGTGGCGGGGAGCTGTTTTTT,CSAWTGGRGGELFF
TRBV9,.,TRBD2,TRBJ2-3,TGTGCCAGCAGCCCACCCGGGGGCGGGGGGGCAGCAGATACGCAGTATTTT,CASSPPGGGGAADTQYF
TRBV7-8,.,.,TRBJ2-2,TGTGCCAGCAGTCCAATCTACGCCGCGCTGTTTTTT,CASSPIYAALFF
TRBV5-1,.,TRBD2,TRBJ2-7,TGCGCCAGCAGCTTGGAGCCTAGCGGGGGTGCCTACGAGCAGTACTTC,CASSLEPSGGAYEQYF
TRBV5-1,.,TRBD2,TRBJ2-3,TGCGCCAGCAGCTTGGCCCCATCTTCGGGCGGGAGAGGTGGCACAGATACGCAGTATTTT,CASSLAPSSGGRGGTDTQYF
TRBV7-6,.,TRBD1,TRBJ1-1,TGTGCCAGCAGCTTAAGGACAGGGACGAACACTGAAGCTTTCTTT,CASSLRTGTNTEAFF
TRBV19,.,TRBD2,TRBJ2-5,TGTGCCAGTCGACGTTTGACTAGCGGAAAAGAGACCCAGTACTTC,CASRRLTSGKETQYF
TRBV19,.,.,TRBJ1-2,TGTGCCAGTAGCCTGATACAGGGTGGCTATGGCTACACCTTC,CASSLIQGGYGYTF
TRBV28,.,TRBD2,TRBJ2-3,TGTGCCCTGGGGACTAGCGGGGGAACAGATACGCAGTATTTT,CALGTSGGTDTQYF
TRBV28,.,TRBD1,TRBJ1-4,TGTGCCAGCAGTTTCGCAGGGGGCGGTGAAAAACTGTTTTTT,CASSFAGGGEKLFF
TRBV5-8,.,.,TRBJ2-3,TGTGCCAGCAGCTTGGTTACAGGTGGAGATACGCAGTATTTT,CASSLVTGGDTQYF
TRBV12-3/TRBV12-4,.,.,TRBJ1-5,TGTGCCAGCAGTTTACAGGGTAGCCAGCCCCAGCATTTT,CASSLQGSQPQHF
TRBV7-8,.,TRBD1,TRBJ2-7,TGTGCCAGCAGCTTTCCGACAGGGGTAACGTACGAGCAGTACTTC,CASSFPTGVTYEQYF
TRBV10-1,.,.,TRBJ2-5,TGCGCCAGCGGTCCTAGCTCCCAAGAGACCCAGTACTTC,CASGPSSQETQYF
TRBV5-5,once,TRBD1,TRBJ1-4,TGTGCCAGCAGAATGGTAACCGGGACAGGGAGTTCAACTAATGAAAAACTGTTTTTT,CASRMVTGTGSSTNEKLFF